Given below is one T cell receptor (beta chain) in context. This specimen comes from a study of type 1 regulatory T cells. Study as a whole: An in vitro protocol generated T-allo10, a Tr1-enriched, alloantigen-specific CD4 T cell product.

V was pared by 2 bases and J by 7 bases, with 9 bases of the junction left unmatched. From germline, CDR1 is SGHTA and CDR2 FQGTGA. The CDR3 loop spans 16 amino acids. TCRdb re-derived calls from the reads in MiXCR, one entry per CDR3 protein. The profile covers 88,000 or so distinct CDR3 sequences, with roughly 28% appearing a single time and 2% to 2.5% taken by the ten largest. Source material: CD4+ T cells, either the whole sample or a sorted fraction (not recorded which). J is TRBJ2-2 and V is TRBV7-3, with 8 bases matching TRBD1. The sequence came from a human donor in good health. The CDR3 DNA is TGTGCCAGCAGCTTATTACCCCAGGGGGCAGGCGGGGAGCTGTTTTTT. Translating it yields CASSLLPQGAGGELFF.